Presented here are 24 T cell receptor beta chains from one specimen sequenced in a study of CD8 T cells in Susac syndrome. Random-hexamer reverse transcription was applied to about 0.5 to 1 ug RNA. TCRdb itself ran the immunoSEQ multiplex PCR reads through MiXCR, one entry per CDR3 protein. The data hold under 95,000 distinct CDR3 sequences, with 90% to 95% observed a single time. The source material was CD4+ T cells from PBMCs. Receptors were obtained from a human donor with Susac syndrome.

The CDR3 loop is CASSLGETVFNQPQHF. The CDR3 bases are TGTGCCAGCAGCTTAGGAGAGACAGTTTTCAATCAGCCCCAGCATTTT. J is TRBJ1-5 and V is TRBV7-2, with D possibly matching TRBD1 (5 bases). The V end was cut by 1 base, the J end by 3 bases, with 13 bases between. In germline, CDR1 is SGHTA, CDR2 FQGNSA. The CDR3 has 16 amino acids.

The chain combines TRBV19 with TRBJ2-1; perhaps TRBD2 as D (5 bases). V lost 5 bases and J lost 4, with 15 bases in between. CDR1 LNHDA and CDR2 SQIVND come from the germline V gene (reference sequence). The CDR3 has 15 residues. The CDR3 here is CASSSLAPGYNEQFF. In DNA form, the CDR3 reads TGTGCCAGTAGTTCACTTGCCCCGGGGTACAATGAGCAGTTCTTC.

The genes are TRBV20-1 and TRBJ1-6; D is uncertain. Trimming pared 5 bases from V and 5 bases from J, leaving 10 bases between. Germline CDR1 reads DFQATT; CDR2 reads SNEGSKA (reference sequence). The CDR3 is 13 residues long. CDR3 sequence: CSAEEINNSPLHF. Here the CDR3 DNA reads TGCAGTGCTGAGGAGATAAATAATTCACCCCTCCACTTT.

The chain combines TRBV6-6 with TRBJ1-6, with 9 nucleotides matching TRBD1. The CDR3 runs 16 residues. V lost 6 bases, J lost 6 bases, and 9 bases stayed unmatched. The germline V gene has CDR1 MNHNY and CDR2 SVGAGI (reference sequence). The CDR3 loop reads CASRLTGGSFNSPLHF. CDR3 sequence (DNA): TGTGCCAGCAGACTGACAGGGGGGAGCTTTAATTCACCCCTCCACTTT.

The chain uses TRBV20-1 and TRBJ2-1, with a tentative D call TRBD1 (6 bases). Germline V gives CDR1 DFQATT, CDR2 SNEGSKA (reference sequence). Trimming took off 1 base at V and 4 bases at J, with 17 bases between the two ends. The CDR3 has 16 residues. CDR3 residues: CSARVDGVGAYNEQFF. As DNA, the CDR3 is TGCAGTGCTAGAGTGGACGGTGTGGGGGCGTACAATGAGCAGTTCTTC.

This clonotype was seen just once. This chain uses TRBV20-1 with TRBJ2-6; 7 nucleotides line up with TRBD1. Germline V lookup: CDR1 DFQATT, CDR2 SNEGSKA (reference sequence). The J segment lost 1 base and the V segment lost 2 bases, leaving 11 bases of the junction unmatched. The CDR3 spans 18 residues. CDR3 nucleotide sequence: TGCAGTGCTAGAATCCAAGGGGGCGCAAAGTCTGGGGCCAACGTCCTGACTTTC. It codes for CSARIQGGAKSGANVLTF.

The rearrangement uses TRBV2 and TRBJ1-1; 7 nucleotides agree with TRBD1. Germline V lookup: CDR1 SNHLY, CDR2 FYNNEI. CDR3 length: 13 residues. V lost 7 bases and J lost 7; bases outside the gene matches: 9. Here the CDR3 reads CASKTTGLNEAFF. CDR3 in DNA: TGTGCCAGCAAGACGACAGGGCTAAATGAAGCTTTCTTT.

This clonotype was counted only a few times. V usage is TRBV7-9 and J usage is TRBJ2-5; D possibly corresponds to TRBD1 (5 bases). CDR3 length: 12 amino acids. Trimming shortened V by 7 bases and J by 1 base, and 7 bases separated the two germline ends. The V gene's germline CDR1 is SEHNR and CDR2 FQNEAQ (reference sequence). CDR3 protein: CASTGPQETQYF. The CDR3 DNA follows: TGTGCCAGCACAGGGCCCCAAGAGACCCAGTACTTC.

The chain uses TRBV25-1 and TRBJ2-1, with D perhaps TRBD1 (6 bases). CDR3 length: 15 residues. V was pared by 2 bases and J by 3 bases, with 11 bases between. Germline V gene sequence: CDR1 MGHDK, CDR2 SYGVNS. DNA for the CDR3: TGTGCCAGCAGTGAAAGTCTAGGGGGCTACAATGAGCAGTTCTTC. Translated, it gives CASSESLGGYNEQFF.

The count of this clonotype is one. The chain uses TRBV5-4 and TRBJ1-1; D is undetermined. CDR3 length: 14 amino acids. The V gene lost 1 base and the J gene lost 3 bases, with 10 bases spanning the gap. Germline CDR1 reads SGHNT; CDR2 reads YYREEE (reference sequence). The CDR3 sequence is CASSLRLSDTEAFF. Written as DNA, the CDR3 is TGTGCCAGCAGCTTGAGGCTTTCTGACACTGAAGCTTTCTTT.

The chain has TRBV3-1 and TRBJ2-2; 9 bases match TRBD2. There are 16 residues in the CDR3. After removal of 5 bases from V and 4 bases from J, the junction contained 8 bases not matched to a gene. CDR1 LGHDT and CDR2 YNNKEL come from the germline V gene (reference sequence). CDR3 residues: CASSSAGGLPTGELFF. CDR3 in DNA: TGTGCCAGCAGCTCAGCGGGGGGACTCCCCACCGGGGAGCTGTTTTTT.

The J gene is TRBJ2-1, the V gene TRBV6-4; D remains ambiguous. The CDR3 loop spans 12 amino acids. Germline lookup yields CDR1 MRHNA and CDR2 SNTAGT. The germline V and J ends were trimmed by 5 bases and 8 bases, with 10 bases remaining between them. DNA of the CDR3: TGTGCCAGCAGTTATAGTAACTATGAGCAGTTCTTC. Protein product: CASSYSNYEQFF.

The V call is TRBV3-1, the J call TRBJ1-1; D call uncertain. Trimming left V 5 bases short and J 4 bases short, with 8 bases between. Germline CDR1 and CDR2: LGHDT and YNNKEL (reference sequence). The CDR3 sequence is 12 residues long. The CDR3 reads CASSSRGTEAFF. DNA of the CDR3: TGTGCCAGCAGCTCCCGCGGCACTGAAGCTTTCTTT.

The rearrangement links TRBV29-1 to TRBJ1-3, with unresolved D. CDR3 length: 13 amino acids. Trimming left V 4 bases short and J 2 bases short, with 9 bases between. From germline, CDR1 is SQVTM and CDR2 ANQGSEA. CDR3 residues: CSVAFNAGNTIYF. For the CDR3, the DNA is TGCAGCGTTGCTTTCAATGCTGGAAACACCATATATTTT.

The chain recombines TRBV11-2 with TRBJ2-1, with 7 positions matching TRBD2. Trimming took 2 bases from V and 13 from J; bases not matched to a gene: 8. Germline V CDR1 and CDR2: SGHAT, FQNNGV. CDR3 length equals 13 residues. CDR3 DNA: TGTGCCAGCAGCTTAAATAAGGGGAGGGCCCAGTTCTTC. It yields the protein CASSLNKGRAQFF. Supplemented by reference TRBV11-2 and TRBJ2-1, the full variable domain reads EAGVAQSPRYKIIEKRQSVAFWCNPISGHATLYWYQQILGQGPKLLIQFQNNGVVDDSQLPKDRFSAERLKGVDSTLKIQPAKLEDSAVYLCASSLNKGRAQFFGPGTRLTVL.

V usage is TRBV7-2 and J usage is TRBJ2-7; D remains unclear. Germline CDR1 is SGHTA and CDR2 is FQGNSA. The CDR3 runs 14 residues. The germline V and J ends were trimmed by 0 bases and 2 bases, with 8 bases remaining between them. This CDR3 reads CASSLARNAYEQYF. For the CDR3, the DNA is TGTGCCAGCAGCTTAGCCCGGAATGCCTACGAGCAGTACTTC.

The chain joins TRBV11-2 to TRBJ2-5, with no clear D. With 5 bases removed from V and 4 bases from J, the gap between germline ends came to 17 bases. This CDR3 has 15 residues. Germline V gives CDR1 SGHAT, CDR2 FQNNGV. CDR3 sequence (DNA): TGTGCCAGCAGCCCTCAACGGGTGGTTGGAGAGACCCAGTACTTC. Translated, it gives CASSPQRVVGETQYF.

V and J are TRBV20-1 and TRBJ1-2; D may be TRBD1 (5 bases). There are 15 residues in the CDR3. Trimming removed 5 bases at V and 7 bases at J, with 23 bases between. Germline loops: CDR1 DFQATT, CDR2 SNEGSKA (reference sequence). This CDR3 is CSAPQYSSGDRGYTF. CDR3 bases: TGCAGTGCTCCTCAATACTCATCGGGGGATCGTGGCTACACCTTC.

This clonotype was counted a single time. The chain links TRBV2 to TRBJ2-1; D not certain. Looked up from germline, CDR1 is SNHLY and CDR2 is FYNNEI. With 0 bases removed from V and 6 bases from J, the gap between germline ends came to 9 bases. The CDR3 contains 14 residues. CDR3 residues: CASSEALPPNEQFF. The CDR3 DNA sequence: TGTGCCAGCAGTGAAGCGCTTCCCCCCAATGAGCAGTTCTTC.

The V gene is TRBV5-4, the J gene TRBJ1-1; a weak D match, TRBD1 (5 bases). CDR1 and CDR2 (germline): SGHNT, YYREEE (reference sequence). The V and J ends lost 6 bases and 6 bases respectively, with 15 bases between them. This CDR3 contains 13 residues. The CDR3 DNA reads as TGTGCCAGCATCCGGCAAGGGGCCCCTGAAGCTTTCTTT. Its translation is CASIRQGAPEAFF.

The rearrangement links TRBV2 to TRBJ2-1; D is possibly TRBD1 (5 bases). Germline V gene lookup returns CDR1 SNHLY and CDR2 FYNNEI. There are 15 residues in the CDR3. V was shortened by 5 bases and J by 7 bases, with 18 bases between the two germline ends. Here the CDR3 reads CASSRLVLGHNEQFF. DNA of the CDR3: TGTGCCAGCAGTCGCCTCGTCCTGGGGCATAATGAGCAGTTCTTC.

The J gene is TRBJ1-1, the V gene TRBV5-1; D is undetermined. V was clipped by 4 bases and J by 7 bases, with 14 bases between them. This CDR3 is 13 amino acids long. Germline CDR1 and CDR2: SGHRS and YFSETQ. The CDR3 sequence is CASSVGWGGEAFF. In DNA, the CDR3 is TGCGCCAGCAGCGTCGGTTGGGGTGGTGAAGCTTTCTTT.

The chain couples TRBV20-1 to TRBJ2-7; 9 bases agree with TRBD2. V shed 7 bases, J shed 3 bases, and the junction held 4 bases outside the gene matches. Per germline, CDR1 DFQATT and CDR2 SNEGSKA (reference sequence). CDR3 length equals 12 residues. CDR3 residues: CSEQRGVYEQYF. CDR3 nucleotide sequence: TGCAGTGAGCAGCGGGGGGTCTACGAGCAGTACTTC.

Only one count was recorded for this clonotype. V gene TRBV29-1 combines with J gene TRBJ2-2; weak D call: TRBD2 (6 bases). The CDR3 length is 13 residues. The germline CDR1 and CDR2 sequences are SQVTM and ANQGSEA. DNA for the CDR3: TGCACTATACTGGTCGGGGGAGGTGGGGAGCTGTTTTTT. This sequence encodes CTILVGGGGELFF.